These 20 T cell receptor beta chains share one sample of origin, sequenced in a study of neurological immune-mediated disorders. MiXCR, run by TCRdb on the 5' RACE reads, gives a single entry per CDR3 protein. This table holds some 120,000 distinct CDR3 sequences, 3% to 3.5% found once. Input material: PBMCs. These receptors all stem from a woman in her twenties or thirties with multiple sclerosis.

This clonotype was picked up many times. CDR3 protein: CASSSGAGGDTQYF. The CDR3 DNA is TGTGCCAGCAGCTCCGGGGCGGGGGGAGATACGCAGTATTTT. This chain joins TRBV7-9 and TRBJ2-3; TRBD2 agrees at 8 bases. Germline assignment: CDR1 SEHNR and CDR2 FQNEAQ (reference sequence). The CDR3 runs to 14 residues. The V gene end was trimmed by 4 bases and the J gene end by 5 bases; junction bases not matched to a gene: 5.

This clonotype was counted ten times or more. The chain combines TRBV7-6 with TRBJ2-6; D gene ambiguous. Germline values: CDR1 SGHVS, CDR2 FNYEAQ. The V and J ends lost 5 bases and 5 bases respectively, with 7 bases between them. CDR3 size: 13 residues. In nucleotides, the CDR3 is TGTGCCAGCAGCCACCTCTGGGCCAACGTCCTGACTTTC. Encoded protein: CASSHLWANVLTF.

Many counts were recorded for this clonotype. The gene calls are TRBV12-3 or TRBV12-4 and TRBJ2-1; 9 positions agree with TRBD1. The ends lost 6 bases at V and 2 bases at J; junction bases unmatched: 5. This CDR3 region has 15 residues. CDR3 sequence (DNA): TGTGCCAGCAGGGGGGGACAGGGAACCTACAATGAGCAGTTCTTC. It codes for CASRGGQGTYNEQFF.

This clonotype was observed many times. The rearrangement links TRBV20-1 to TRBJ2-1, with 7 bases that match TRBD1. V shed 0 bases, J shed 1 base, and the junction held 6 bases outside the gene matches. CDR3 length: 16 residues. Germline assignment: CDR1 DFQATT and CDR2 SNEGSKA (reference sequence). DNA of the CDR3: TGCAGTGCTAGAGAGATCACAGGGGTGTCCTACAATGAGCAGTTCTTC. Translation gives CSAREITGVSYNEQFF.

The chain recombines TRBV7-8 with TRBJ2-1; TRBD2 might be the D (5 bases). The CDR3 totals 13 residues. Looked up from germline, CDR1 is SGHVS and CDR2 is FQNEAQ. V was trimmed by 0 bases and J by 5 bases, leaving 5 bases between them. CDR3 DNA sequence: TGTGCCAGCAGCTTAGCGACTAACAATGAGCAGTTCTTC. Translated, it gives CASSLATNNEQFF.

Many counts were recorded for this clonotype. As DNA, the CDR3 is TGCAGCGCCTATCTCCAGGGGGCTAACTATGGCTACACCTTC. This translates into CSAYLQGANYGYTF. The chain uses TRBV29-1 and TRBJ1-2; 7 bases map to TRBD1. The CDR3 loop spans 14 amino acids. Per germline, CDR1 SQVTM and CDR2 ANQGSEA. The ends lost 7 bases at V and 0 bases at J; junction bases unmatched: 8.

In this sample, this clonotype turned up many times. This chain uses TRBV5-1 with TRBJ2-3; D uncertain. The CDR3 length is 14 residues. Per germline, CDR1 SGHRS and CDR2 YFSETQ. With 0 bases removed from V and 4 bases from J, the gap between germline ends came to 9 bases. The CDR3 is CASSLGREPDTQYF. In DNA form, the CDR3 reads TGCGCCAGCAGCTTGGGACGAGAGCCAGATACGCAGTATTTT.

Comments on this clonotype: Germline and junction disagree at one end, which may indicate a read error. The V gene is TRBV7-2, the J gene TRBJ2-1; 8 bases match TRBD1. This CDR3 comprises 15 residues. Germline V gene lookup returns CDR1 SGHTA and CDR2 FQGNSA. CDR3 DNA sequence: TGTGCCAGCAGCTCCGGGACAGGTTCGTTAGGGGAGCAGTTCTTT. Translating gives CASSSGTGSLGEQFF.

Many counts were recorded for this clonotype. The chain couples TRBV7-2 to TRBJ1-2; tentative D call: TRBD1 (5 bases). Trimming shortened V by 2 bases and J by 5 bases, and 12 bases separated the two germline ends. The CDR3 covers 14 residues. In germline, CDR1 is SGHTA, CDR2 FQGNSA. The CDR3 sequence: CASSLQAGQYGYTF. The CDR3 region has the DNA TGTGCCAGCAGCTTACAGGCAGGGCAGTATGGCTACACCTTC.

This clonotype was seen many times. The chain uses TRBV29-1 and TRBJ2-1; D possibly matches TRBD1 or TRBD2 (5 bases each). The germline gives CDR1 SQVTM, CDR2 ANQGSEA. This CDR3 region has 14 residues. The V and J ends lost 5 bases and 10 bases respectively, with 21 bases between them. CDR3 DNA sequence: TGCAGCGTTAGACGGACGGGGACGGCCAGCGAGCAGTTCTTC. Its protein is CSVRRTGTASEQFF.

Of note for this clonotype: A read error is possible here, since a much larger clone lies one base away. V and J are TRBV6-2 or TRBV6-3 and TRBJ1-2; no definite D call. CDR3 size: 11 residues. Per the germline V gene, CDR1 is MNHEY and CDR2 is SVGEGT. The CDR3 loop is CDSSWVDRYTF. CDR3 bases: TGTGACAGCAGTTGGGTCGATCGCTACACCTTC.

This clonotype was observed at least ten times. The rearrangement links TRBV9 to TRBJ1-5; no clear D gene. This CDR3 is 16 amino acids long. Germline V gene lookup returns CDR1 SGDLS and CDR2 YYNGEE. The V end lost 6 bases, the J end lost 4 bases, and 20 bases lay between the germline ends. CDR3 sequence (DNA): TGTGCCAGCACCGAAGAGGCACCGCTGGGGAATCAGCCCCAGCATTTT. Its translation: CASTEEAPLGNQPQHF.

The chain joins TRBV29-1 to TRBJ1-1; D might be TRBD1 (6 bases). The V gene's germline CDR1 is SQVTM and CDR2 ANQGSEA. V dropped 5 bases and J dropped 0 bases, with 10 bases sitting between them. The CDR3 has 13 residues. This CDR3 reads CSVNRVMNTEAFF. The CDR3 nucleotides are TGCAGCGTTAACAGGGTGATGAACACTGAAGCTTTCTTT.

This clonotype was seen a few times. The chain carries TRBV7-2 and TRBJ2-3; TRBD2 agrees at 8 bases. Germline V gene sequence: CDR1 SGHTA, CDR2 FQGNSA. The V and J ends lost 1 base and 1 base, in that order; junction bases with no gene match: 7. The CDR3 covers 17 residues. The CDR3 region is CASSLGMSGSGTDTQYF. The CDR3, as DNA: TGTGCCAGCAGCTTAGGGATGAGCGGGAGCGGCACAGATACGCAGTATTTT.

On this clonotype itself: A much larger clone is a single base away; this may be a read error. V usage is TRBV5-1 and J usage is TRBJ2-4; D remains ambiguous. Germline CDR1 reads SGHRS; CDR2 reads YFSETQ. The CDR3 covers 13 residues. The CDR3 nucleotides read TGCGCCAGCAGGGATTGGCGAGAAAAAATTCAGTACTTC. Amino acid sequence: CASRDWREKIQYF.

This rearrangement joins TRBV27 to TRBJ2-5, with 10 bases that match TRBD1. The CDR3 loop spans 16 amino acids. Germline V CDR1 and CDR2: MNHEY, SMNVEV (reference sequence). Trimming removed 2 bases from V and 5 bases from J; junction bases left unmatched: 8. CDR3 DNA: TGTGCCAGCAGTTTAAGTCCCGGGACAGGGGTGGAGACCCAGTACTTC. Residues: CASSLSPGTGVETQYF.

A few counts support this clonotype. The J gene is TRBJ2-7, the V gene TRBV29-1, with TRBD1 matching 8 bases. This CDR3 has 11 amino acids. Germline assignment: CDR1 SQVTM and CDR2 ANQGSEA. J gave up 6 bases and V 5 bases, and 3 bases lay outside the gene matches. The CDR3 bases are TGCAGCGTTCGGACAGGGATCGAGCAGTACTTC. Translation: CSVRTGIEQYF.

There are many counts of this clonotype. This sequence joins TRBV10-3 and TRBJ1-1; D gene uncertain. The CDR3 covers 14 residues. Trimming stripped 4 bases from V and 5 bases from J, with 14 bases between. Germline-derived CDR1 and CDR2 are ENHRY and SYGVKD. CDR3 sequence (DNA): TGTGCCATCAGTGGGGTTGTCAAAGGGACTGAAGCTTTCTTT. Its protein product is CAISGVVKGTEAFF.

This clonotype was seen repeatedly, ten times or more. V gene TRBV29-1 combines with J gene TRBJ2-5, with 10 bases identical to TRBD2. Germline values: CDR1 SQVTM, CDR2 ANQGSEA. This CDR3 is built from 15 residues. Trimming at V came to 6 bases and at J to 0 bases, leaving 7 bases not matched to a gene. CDR3 loop: CSVERAGGYQETQYF. The CDR3 coding sequence is TGCAGCGTGGAAAGAGCGGGAGGGTACCAAGAGACCCAGTACTTC.

The genes are TRBV30 and TRBJ1-2; D is possibly TRBD1 (6 bases). From germline, CDR1 is GTSNPN and CDR2 SVGIG (reference sequence). This CDR3 region has 11 residues. Between the trimmed V and J ends, which lost 4 bases and 8 bases, there was a span of 11 bases. The chain's CDR3 is CAWNFRGGYTF. The CDR3 DNA sequence: TGTGCCTGGAATTTCAGGGGCGGCTACACCTTC.